The entry below gives a single T cell receptor beta chain sequence along with its context. This sample was taken from a study of tumor T cells in aggressive B-cell lymphoma. Deletions cut 0 bases from V and 1 base from J, with 16 bases between. Germline V gene lookup returns CDR1 LGHNA and CDR2 YSLEER. The CDR3 length is 18 residues. TCRdb keeps only in-frame clones here, not all; method: immunoSEQ multiplex PCR. Among about 5,600 clones, approximately 80% were seen once, and the ten largest hold about 3%. The sample comprised tumor tissue. The receptor was isolated from an adult with diffuse large B cell lymphoma. The V gene is TRBV4-3, the J gene TRBJ2-4; D is perhaps TRBD1 (6 bases). The CDR3 bases are TGCGCCAGCAGCCAAGATGGACAGAGATCTCTGGCCAAAAACATTCAGTACTTC. Protein: CASSQDGQRSLAKNIQYF.